This TCR beta chain stems from a study of blood T cell repertoires in COVID-19. Turning to the study itself: Collection of acute and convalescent COVID-19 samples took place in the United States, Italy and Spain. The cDNA or gDNA used as material had been derived from T cells, B-cell-depleted T cells, or PBMCs.

The authors' processing: Cell counts per sample came from amplifying reference gene primers. Generated by immunoSEQ multiplex PCR, the TCRdb table keeps only in-frame clones and is missing some. V and J calls plus clone size are reproduced from that table; the DNA served to infer D and trimming. This table has about 140,000 clones, around 89% appearing once. CDR3 length: 17 residues. The germline CDR1 and CDR2 sequences are SGHRS and YFSETQ. Trimming shortened V by 0 bases and J by 0 bases, and 13 bases separated the two germline ends. This chain links TRBV5-1 with TRBJ2-1; the D gene is possibly TRBD1 (5 bases). The source is a woman older than 75 with acute or convalescent COVID-19. Input material: peripheral blood. In DNA, the CDR3 is TGCGCCAGCAGCTTGGGTCGACAGCAAAGCTCCTACAATGAGCAGTTCTTC. Protein product: CASSLGRQQSSYNEQFF.